One sample yielded the 20 T cell receptor beta chains listed below, sequenced in a study of regulatory T cells in long-lasting Graves disease. The time point: persistent/refractory GD, antithyroid drugs over 5 years with positive TRAb. Construction of the TCR library relied on RNA isolated from PBMCs. Arm-PCR of CDR3 regions and iRepertoire HTBI primers were used to build TCR beta libraries. TCRdb itself ran the multiplex PCR reads through MiXCR, one entry per CDR3 protein. The sample includes 400,000 to 500,000 distinct CDR3 sequences, 20% to 25% of them seen just once. The specimen was peripheral blood mononuclear cells (PBMCs), collected when the disease was refractory, from a patient treated with antithyroid drugs. The source of these receptors is a female donor with Graves disease.

As to this clonotype: One base away lies a much larger clone, so this may be a sequencing read error. This sequence joins TRBV5-1 and TRBJ2-7; 7 positions match TRBD2. The CDR3 spans 16 residues. Germline V gives CDR1 SGHRS, CDR2 YFSETQ. The CDR3 coding sequence is TGCGCCAGCAGCTTGGAACCGGGACTACCAACCTACGGGCAGTACTTC. Translated: CASSLEPGLPTYGQYF.

The chain has TRBV9 and TRBJ1-1, with a possible D match to TRBD1 (6 bases). V lost 0 bases and J lost 6, with 12 bases in between. CDR1 and CDR2 from the germline V gene are SGDLS and YYNGEE. The CDR3 is 14 amino acids. CDR3 DNA: TGTGCCAGCAGCGTAGAACAGGGAGGGTCTGAAGCTTTCTTT. It is translated as CASSVEQGGSEAFF.

This clonotype appeared many times. The genes are TRBV9 and TRBJ2-5; 10 positions match TRBD1. Per germline, CDR1 SGDLS and CDR2 YYNGEE. This CDR3 has 14 amino acids. The V gene end was trimmed by 3 bases and the J gene end by 6 bases; junction bases not matched to a gene: 5. CDR3 amino acids: CASSAPGQGQTQYF. Here the CDR3 DNA reads TGTGCCAGCAGCGCACCGGGACAGGGGCAGACCCAGTACTTC.

This clonotype was seen only a few times. This chain connects TRBV9 to TRBJ2-5; the match to TRBD2 covers 15 bases. Unmatched junction bases numbered 11, after V lost 4 bases and J lost 7 bases. This CDR3 has 17 residues. Germline V gives CDR1 SGDLS, CDR2 YYNGEE. The CDR3 region is CASSPTGLAGGRGTQYF. The CDR3 coding sequence is TGTGCCAGCAGCCCTACCGGACTAGCGGGGGGGAGGGGGACCCAGTACTTC.

This chain links TRBV29-1 with TRBJ1-2; possible D gene TRBD1, 5 bases. Germline lookup yields CDR1 SQVTM and CDR2 ANQGSEA. V lost 4 bases to trimming and J lost 2 bases, with 8 bases between them. The CDR3 has 12 residues. Here the CDR3 DNA reads TGCAGCGTTGCTGGGGGGAACTATGGCTACACCTTC. Protein sequence: CSVAGGNYGYTF.

The sample holds a few counts of this clonotype. The V and J genes are TRBV6-1 and TRBJ2-7; no reliable D call. Trimming took 6 bases from V and 1 from J, leaving 13 bases between them. Per the germline V gene, CDR1 is MNHNS and CDR2 is SASEGT. CDR3 length: 14 amino acids. The CDR3 nucleotides read TGTGCCAGCAGCCGGGCCGGATGGTCCTACGAGCAGTACTTC. Its translation: CASSRAGWSYEQYF.

This clonotype was counted a few times. J is TRBJ1-5 and V is TRBV6-5, with D possibly being TRBD1 (5 bases). The CDR3 is 15 residues long. In germline, CDR1 is MNHEY, CDR2 SVGAGI. V gave up 0 bases and J gave up 7 bases, with 13 bases separating them. The CDR3 protein is CASSYSWDRGQPQHF. The CDR3 DNA reads TGTGCCAGCAGTTACTCGTGGGACCGAGGGCAGCCCCAGCATTTT.

The chain uses TRBV5-1 and TRBJ2-3; either TRBD1 or TRBD2 may supply D (5 bases each). CDR1 is SGHRS, CDR2 YFSETQ, per germline. CDR3 length equals 13 residues. The germline V and J ends were trimmed by 0 bases and 6 bases, with 8 bases remaining between them. This CDR3 is CASSLAGSDTQYF. CDR3 DNA: TGCGCCAGCAGCTTGGCAGGGAGCGATACGCAGTATTTT.

This clonotype was counted between two and nine times. J is TRBJ2-3 and V is TRBV7-2; 9 positions match TRBD2. V dropped 3 bases and J dropped 6; count of bases not matched to a gene: 4. Germline V gene sequence: CDR1 SGHTA, CDR2 FQGNSA. There are 14 residues in the CDR3. The CDR3 nucleotides read TGTGCCAGCAGCTTTAGCGGGAGCGCCGATACGCAGTATTTT. Encoded protein: CASSFSGSADTQYF.

This chain connects TRBV30 to TRBJ1-5, with no clear D. CDR3 length equals 12 residues. Per germline, CDR1 GTSNPN and CDR2 SVGIG (reference sequence). V gave up 4 bases and J gave up 6 bases, with 10 bases separating them. The CDR3 nucleotides are TGTGCCTGGACCATGGAGGGTCAGCCCCAGCATTTT. Protein product: CAWTMEGQPQHF. The whole variable domain, remainder taken from reference TRBV30 and TRBJ1-5, is SQTIHQWPATLVQPVGSPLSLECTVEGTSNPNLYWYRQAAGRGLQLLFYSVGIGQISSEVPQNLSASRPQDRQFILSSKKLLLSDSGFYLCAWTMEGQPQHFGDGTRLSIL.

The gene calls are TRBV9 and TRBJ1-1; maybe TRBD1 (5 bases). The CDR3 totals 15 residues. Trimming removed 0 bases at V and 2 bases at J, with 11 bases between. The germline V gene has CDR1 SGDLS and CDR2 YYNGEE. CDR3 loop: CASSVGMGGNTEAFF. The DNA for the CDR3 is TGTGCCAGCAGCGTAGGGATGGGGGGAAACACTGAAGCTTTCTTT.

In its sample, this clonotype was seen a few times. This chain uses TRBV6-1 with TRBJ1-1; D is possibly TRBD1 (5 bases). CDR3 size: 16 residues. V was cut by 6 bases and J by 4 bases, with 21 bases left in between. Germline V gene sequence: CDR1 MNHNS, CDR2 SASEGT. For the CDR3, the DNA is TGTGCCAGCAGCGGCGGGACTTTTAGGTCCGGCACTGAAGCTTTCTTT. It is translated as CASSGGTFRSGTEAFF.

This clonotype was observed many times. This rearrangement joins TRBV19 to TRBJ1-5; TRBD1 matches 7 bases. Germline V gene data show CDR1 as LNHDA and CDR2 as SQIVND (reference sequence). J was trimmed by 0 bases and V by 3 bases; bases with no gene match: 8. The CDR3 is 17 residues long. CDR3 DNA sequence: TGTGCCAGTAGTATCACTCGGACAGGTTATAGCAATCAGCCCCAGCATTTT. Translating gives CASSITRTGYSNQPQHF. Variable domain in full (rest from reference TRBV19 and TRBJ1-5): DGGITQSPKYLFRKEGQNVTLSCEQNLNHDAMYWYRQDPGQGLRLIYYSQIVNDFQKGDIAEGYSVSREKKESFPLTVTSAQKNPTAFYLCASSITRTGYSNQPQHFGDGTRLSIL.

This clonotype has a count of ten or more. The J gene is TRBJ1-5, the V gene TRBV12-3 or TRBV12-4; D possibly corresponds to TRBD1 (5 bases). The CDR3 is 16 amino acids. V lost 2 bases and J lost 0, with 11 bases in between. The CDR3 DNA reads as TGTGCCAGCAGTTTACTGGGGGGATCTAGCAATCAGCCCCAGCATTTT. The encoded protein is CASSLLGGSSNQPQHF.

V gene TRBV19 combines with J gene TRBJ1-5, with 10 bases that match TRBD1. With V trimmed by 6 bases and J by 2 bases, 4 bases remained unmatched. CDR1 LNHDA and CDR2 SQIVND come from the germline V gene (reference sequence). The CDR3 has 15 residues. The CDR3 reads CASRQTGGGNQPQHF. Written as DNA, the CDR3 is TGTGCCAGTAGACAGACAGGGGGCGGCAATCAGCCCCAGCATTTT.

This chain uses TRBV27 with TRBJ2-7, with a tentative D call TRBD2 (6 bases). The CDR3 contains 17 residues. V lost 5 bases and J lost 1, with 21 bases in between. CDR1 is MNHEY and CDR2 is SMNVEV in the germline V gene (reference sequence). The CDR3 region has the DNA TGTGCCAGCAGTCGACTTCCGGGGGAAGCGGATTCCTACGAGCAGTACTTC. Translation gives CASSRLPGEADSYEQYF.

V gene TRBV29-1 combines with J gene TRBJ2-2; D unresolved. From germline, CDR1 is SQVTM and CDR2 ANQGSEA. Between the trimmed V and J ends, which lost 4 bases and 6 bases, there was a span of 6 bases. The CDR3 spans 11 residues. In DNA, the CDR3 is TGCAGCGTTGGCATCGCCGGGGAGCTGTTTTTT. Translated, it gives CSVGIAGELFF.

The table lists this clonotype with a few counts. The V gene is TRBV29-1, the J gene TRBJ2-5; no firm D call. Germline-derived CDR1 and CDR2 are SQVTM and ANQGSEA. Deletions cut 5 bases from V and 5 bases from J, with 6 bases between. The CDR3 loop spans 10 amino acids. The CDR3 here is CSVQRETQYF. In nucleotides, the CDR3 is TGCAGCGTTCAACGGGAGACCCAGTACTTC. The whole variable domain, remainder taken from reference TRBV29-1 and TRBJ2-5, is SAVISQKPSRDICQRGTSLTIQCQVDSQVTMMFWYRQQPGQSLTLIATANQGSEATYESGFVIDKFPISRPNLTFSTLTVSNMSPEDSSIYLCSVQRETQYFGPGTRLLVL.

This clonotype was seen many times. The chain couples TRBV11-2 to TRBJ1-1; no reliable D call. Trimming cost V 5 bases and J 1 base, with 11 bases left between them. The CDR3 consists of 14 residues. In germline, CDR1 is SGHAT, CDR2 FQNNGV. CDR3 sequence reads: CASSTLTKNTEAFF. Written as DNA, the CDR3 is TGTGCCAGCAGCACACTCACGAAGAACACTGAAGCTTTCTTT. The full variable domain, in which reference TRBV11-2 and TRBJ1-1 provide the parts outside the CDR3, is EAGVAQSPRYKIIEKRQSVAFWCNPISGHATLYWYQQILGQGPKLLIQFQNNGVVDDSQLPKDRFSAERLKGVDSTLKIQPAKLEDSAVYLCASSTLTKNTEAFFGQGTRLTVV.

The chain combines TRBV7-8 with TRBJ2-7; 9 bases are shared with TRBD2. After removal of 5 bases from V and 3 bases from J, the junction contained 8 bases not matched to a gene. The CDR3 covers 15 residues. Germline V gene sequence: CDR1 SGHVS, CDR2 FQNEAQ. The CDR3 coding sequence is TGTGCCAGCAGCCCCGGGACTAGCTTTCGCTACGAGCAGTACTTC. Amino acid sequence: CASSPGTSFRYEQYF.